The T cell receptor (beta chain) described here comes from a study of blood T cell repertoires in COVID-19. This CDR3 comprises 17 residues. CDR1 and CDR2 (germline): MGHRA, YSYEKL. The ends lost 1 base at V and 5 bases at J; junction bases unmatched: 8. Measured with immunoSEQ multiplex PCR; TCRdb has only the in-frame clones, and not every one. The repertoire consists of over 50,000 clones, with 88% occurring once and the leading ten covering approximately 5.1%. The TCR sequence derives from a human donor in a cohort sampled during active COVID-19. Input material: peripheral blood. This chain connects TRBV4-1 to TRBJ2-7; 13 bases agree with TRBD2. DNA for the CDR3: TGCGCCAGCAGCCAAGGTCAAGGACTAGCGGGAGTGAACGAGCAGTACTTC. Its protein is CASSQGQGLAGVNEQYF.